The entry below gives a single T cell receptor (beta chain) sequence along with its context. TCRdb used MiXCR to reprocess the 5' RACE reads, holding one entry per CDR3 protein. The sample lists tens of thousands of distinct CDR3 sequences; 28% were seen once. Germline V CDR1 and CDR2: SGHVS, FQNEAQ. The CDR3 runs 13 residues. The V and J ends lost 4 bases and 15 bases respectively, with 18 bases between them. The clonotype comes from a female donor with breast cancer. The sample consisted of naive CD4+ T cells sorted from blood. Subset in this sample: naive CD4+ T cells, CD4+CD45RA+CD25-. The chain carries TRBV7-8 and TRBJ1-4, with D uncertain. The CDR3 spells CASSSSGTKGVFF. The DNA for the CDR3 is TGTGCCAGCAGCTCCTCGGGCACAAAGGGAGTGTTTTTT. Looking up the rest from reference TRBV7-8 and TRBJ1-4 gives the full variable domain: GAGVSQSPRYKVAKRGQDVALRCDPISGHVSLFWYQQALGQGPEFLTYFQNEAQLDKSGLPSDRFFAERPEGSVSTLKIQRTQQEDSAVYLCASSSSGTKGVFFGSGTQLSVL.